This entry features one T cell receptor beta chain sequence. The target antigen is unknown. Sample treatment: oral pan-JAK inhibitor, 5-10 mg twice daily. This specimen comes from a study of CD8+ T cells in alopecia areata. Study as a whole: Severity among treated patients was scored by the percentage of scalp area affected. Whole-study results and caveats: Any link of baseline CD8+ expansion to response, resting on one nonresponder, remains uncertain. Scalp clonality decreased significantly with tofacitinib, and so did expanded CD8+ clones among the top 100.

Once RNA had been extracted, it was reverse transcribed into cDNA to act as the sequencing template. Assay used: immunoSEQ multiplex PCR; TCRdb lists only in-frame clones, some missing. The sample shows 150,000 to 200,000 clones, less than 70% of them seen only once. Trimming removed 3 bases from V and 11 bases from J, with 13 bases in between. The germline CDR1 and CDR2 sequences are LGHNA and YNFKEQ. The CDR3 is 12 amino acids. This receptor was identified in a human donor with alopecia areata. This specimen was CD4+ T cells sorted from blood, taken between weeks 47 and 50, from a patient treated with tofacitinib. The chain has TRBV4-2 and TRBJ1-1, with D possibly TRBD1 on 5 matching bases. CDR3: CASSQGTLGAFF. The CDR3 DNA reads as TGTGCCAGCAGCCAGGGGACCCTTGGGGCTTTCTTT.